The next 27 T cell receptor beta chains were all read from a single sample in a study of regulatory T cells in long-lasting Graves disease. Arm-PCR of CDR3 regions and iRepertoire HTBI primers were the basis on which TCR beta libraries were built. TCRdb ran MiXCR on the multiplex PCR reads and lists one entry per CDR3 protein. The sample holds 600,000 to 800,000 distinct CDR3 sequences, about 32% seen once. This sample's time point: persistent/refractory GD, antithyroid drugs over 5 years with positive TRAb. RNA from PBMCs was the source of the TCR library. The sample in question was peripheral blood mononuclear cells (PBMCs), obtained when the disease was refractory, from a patient treated with antithyroid drugs. The source is a female donor with Graves disease.

V is TRBV6-6 and J is TRBJ1-2; unclear D gene. V was clipped by 0 bases and J by 4 bases, with 15 bases between them. The length of the CDR3 is 16 residues. CDR1 is MNHNY, CDR2 SVGAGI, per germline (reference sequence). DNA of the CDR3: TGTGCCAGCAGTTACTCGAGTGTCGGGCAGTCCTATGGCTACACCTTC. As protein: CASSYSSVGQSYGYTF.

This chain joins TRBV30 and TRBJ1-1, with D possibly TRBD1 on 5 matching bases. The V end lost 3 bases, the J end lost 7 bases, and 15 bases lay between the germline ends. The CDR3 is 13 residues long. CDR1 and CDR2 from the germline V gene are GTSNPN and SVGIG (reference sequence). Here the CDR3 reads CAWSQGRRFEAFF. CDR3 in DNA: TGTGCCTGGAGCCAGGGACGCCGATTTGAAGCTTTCTTT.

This clonotype was recorded at least ten times. The V call is TRBV2, the J call TRBJ1-4; D is undetermined. CDR3 length: 14 residues. Germline V gene sequence: CDR1 SNHLY, CDR2 FYNNEI. V was shortened by 5 bases and J by 4 bases, with 11 bases between the two germline ends. CDR3 in DNA: TGTGCCAGCAGTCCAACTTGGCTTAATGAAAAACTGTTTTTT. Protein sequence: CASSPTWLNEKLFF.

V and J are TRBV6-5 and TRBJ2-7; 9 bases line up with TRBD1. CDR1 is MNHEY, CDR2 SVGAGI, per germline. V was clipped by 2 bases and J by 3 bases; unmatched bases: 5. CDR3 length: 15 residues. CDR3 bases: TGTGCCAGCAGTTACGGTGGGACAGGGAACTACGAGCAGTACTTC. It specifies CASSYGGTGNYEQYF.

This chain joins TRBV9 and TRBJ2-7, with a tentative D call TRBD2 (6 bases). The CDR3 contains 13 residues. The V gene's germline CDR1 is SGDLS and CDR2 YYNGEE. V dropped 3 bases and J dropped 3 bases, with 10 bases sitting between them. The CDR3 here is CASSAGLRYEQYF. CDR3 coding DNA: TGTGCCAGCAGCGCGGGACTCCGCTACGAGCAGTACTTC.

This clonotype was counted between two and nine times. The CDR3 sequence is CASSPPGKGRGQPQHF. CDR3 nucleotides: TGTGCCAGCAGTCCCCCGGGGAAGGGGCGAGGGCAGCCCCAGCATTTT. The chain uses TRBV28 and TRBJ1-5; TRBD1 might be the D (5 bases). CDR3 length: 16 amino acids. Germline V gene data show CDR1 as MDHEN and CDR2 as SYDVKM. Trimming shortened V by 5 bases and J by 7 bases, and 21 bases separated the two germline ends.

This chain uses TRBV29-1 with TRBJ2-5, with D unclear. The CDR3 is 12 residues long. The germline gives CDR1 SQVTM, CDR2 ANQGSEA. Trimming left V 0 bases short and J 2 bases short, with 4 bases between. The CDR3 here is CSVEERQETQYF. For the CDR3, the DNA is TGCAGCGTTGAAGAACGACAAGAGACCCAGTACTTC.

This chain links TRBV3-1 with TRBJ2-7; D might be TRBD2 (5 bases). V was trimmed by 4 bases and J by 3 bases, leaving 13 bases between them. CDR3 length: 14 amino acids. Germline V gene sequence: CDR1 LGHDT, CDR2 YNNKEL (reference sequence). CDR3 sequence reads: CASSPGLGLYEQYF. CDR3 nucleotide sequence: TGTGCCAGCAGCCCCGGACTGGGTCTCTACGAGCAGTACTTC.

This chain uses TRBV11-2 with TRBJ1-1; 11 bases map to TRBD1. CDR1 SGHAT and CDR2 FQNNGV come from the germline V gene. This CDR3 has 15 residues. Germline trimming cut 5 bases from V and 5 bases from J; bases unmatched to any gene: 7. The chain's CDR3 is CASSATGTGGTEAFF. The CDR3 nucleotides read TGTGCCAGCAGCGCGACCGGGACAGGGGGGACTGAAGCTTTCTTT.

This clonotype occurred many times. The chain has TRBV12-3 or TRBV12-4 and TRBJ2-2; TRBD2 matches at 9 bases. With V trimmed by 4 bases and J by 4 bases, 7 bases remained unmatched. The CDR3 contains 16 residues. The CDR3 spells CASSWRGGEGTGELFF. CDR3 nucleotides: TGTGCCAGCAGTTGGCGGGGGGGCGAGGGCACCGGGGAGCTGTTTTTT.

The chain combines TRBV7-3 with TRBJ1-1, with 7 bases fitting TRBD1. CDR1 and CDR2 (germline): SGHTA, FQGTGA. The CDR3 covers 16 residues. Trimming cost V 5 bases and J 1 base; bases outside gene matches: 10. DNA of the CDR3: TGTGCCAGCAGCCGAGAAGGGACAGCCGGGAACACTGAAGCTTTCTTT. This translates into CASSREGTAGNTEAFF.

This clonotype showed up just a few times. This chain connects TRBV7-9 to TRBJ1-4, with D hard to call. This CDR3 has 14 residues. Per the germline V gene, CDR1 is SEHNR and CDR2 is FQNEAQ (reference sequence). Between the trimmed V and J ends, which lost 5 bases and 7 bases, there was a span of 14 bases. CDR3 bases: TGTGCCAGCAGCCTAACCTTGGGCCGTGAAAAACTGTTTTTT. This sequence encodes CASSLTLGREKLFF.

This sequence joins TRBV4-1 and TRBJ2-5, with D possibly being TRBD2 (6 bases). This CDR3 is built from 16 residues. The germline gives CDR1 MGHRA, CDR2 YSYEKL. Trimming shortened V by 0 bases and J by 4 bases, and 15 bases separated the two germline ends. CDR3 loop: CASSQDVGGLRETQYF. CDR3 DNA: TGCGCCAGCAGCCAAGATGTGGGAGGTTTACGAGAGACCCAGTACTTC.

The sample holds a few counts of this clonotype. DNA of the CDR3: TGTGCCAGCAGCTCGGGACAGGGGTTTGGCACAGATACGCAGTATTTT. The encoded protein is CASSSGQGFGTDTQYF. The chain combines TRBV12-3 or TRBV12-4 with TRBJ2-3; 10 nucleotides align to TRBD1. The CDR3 has 16 amino acids. V lost 6 bases, J lost 1 base, and 7 bases stayed unmatched.

This clonotype was observed a few times. CDR3 residues: CSVRGGQPQHF. CDR3 DNA: TGCAGTGTTCGTGGGGGTCAGCCCCAGCATTTT. The chain carries TRBV20-1 and TRBJ1-5, with D possibly TRBD1 on 5 matching bases. The V and J ends lost 7 bases and 6 bases respectively, with 10 bases between them. Germline V gene lookup returns CDR1 DFQATT and CDR2 SNEGSKA (reference sequence). CDR3 size: 11 residues.

This clonotype was recorded a few times. V is TRBV11-2 and J is TRBJ2-2, with D unclear. Germline V CDR1 and CDR2: SGHAT, FQNNGV. The CDR3 has 13 residues. Trimming removed 6 bases from V and 10 bases from J, with 15 bases in between. The CDR3, as DNA: TGTGCCAGCAGTCTGCCTGGACCGCCGGAGCTGTTTTTT. As protein: CASSLPGPPELFF.

Many counts were recorded for this clonotype. This chain connects TRBV20-1 to TRBJ2-5; TRBD1 is a possible D gene (5 bases). V was pared by 0 bases and J by 4 bases, with 9 bases between. Germline values: CDR1 DFQATT, CDR2 SNEGSKA (reference sequence). The CDR3 runs 13 residues. CDR3 in amino acids: CSARDPGRETQYF. Here the CDR3 DNA reads TGCAGTGCTAGAGATCCAGGGCGAGAGACCCAGTACTTC.

This chain joins TRBV5-5 and TRBJ1-1, with 9 positions matching TRBD1. This CDR3 comprises 19 residues. The germline V gene encodes CDR1 SGHKS and CDR2 YYEKEE (reference sequence). Trimming at V came to 2 bases and at J to 0 bases, leaving 14 bases not matched to a gene. CDR3 nucleotides: TGTGCCAGCAGCTTAGTATGGACCGGGACAGGGTGGATGAACACTGAAGCTTTCTTT. Its translation is CASSLVWTGTGWMNTEAFF.

CDR3 sequence: CASSEFPTDTPYEQYF. The CDR3, as DNA: TGTGCCAGCAGTGAATTCCCGACTGATACACCTTACGAGCAGTACTTC. V usage is TRBV6-1 and J usage is TRBJ2-7; no clear D gene. V was pared by 2 bases and J by 4 bases, with 18 bases between. Germline CDR1 is MNHNS and CDR2 is SASEGT. The CDR3 is 16 residues long.

This rearrangement joins TRBV7-3 to TRBJ2-7; D gene unclear. Trimming removed 4 bases from V and 0 bases from J, with 7 bases in between. Germline loops: CDR1 SGHTA, CDR2 FQGTGA. The CDR3 runs 13 residues. DNA of the CDR3: TGTGCCAGCAGCTCGTACATCTCCTACGAGCAGTACTTC. Residues: CASSSYISYEQYF. The variable domain in full, completed from reference TRBV7-3 and TRBJ2-7, reads GAGVSQTPSNKVTEKGKYVELRCDPISGHTALYWYRQSLGQGPEFLIYFQGTGAADDSGLPNDRFFAVRPEGSVSTLKIQRTERGDSAVYLCASSSYISYEQYFGPGTRLTVT.

The chain is built from TRBV20-1 and TRBJ1-5; D possibly corresponds to TRBD1 (6 bases). The CDR3 runs to 14 residues. V was clipped by 0 bases and J by 7 bases, with 13 bases between them. Looked up from germline, CDR1 is DFQATT and CDR2 is SNEGSKA (reference sequence). The CDR3 here is CSAREGTGGQPQHF. The CDR3 bases are TGCAGTGCTAGAGAGGGGACGGGGGGCCAGCCCCAGCATTTT.

The chain recombines TRBV5-1 with TRBJ2-4; the match to TRBD2 covers 7 bases. V gave up 0 bases and J gave up 0 bases; unmatched junction bases: 9. CDR1 is SGHRS and CDR2 is YFSETQ in the germline V gene. This CDR3 has 18 amino acids. The CDR3 reads CASSLGQGGTRAKNIQYF. CDR3 DNA sequence: TGCGCCAGCAGCTTGGGCCAGGGAGGGACCAGAGCCAAAAACATTCAGTACTTC. The whole variable domain, remainder taken from reference TRBV5-1 and TRBJ2-4, is KAGVTQTPRYLIKTRGQQVTLSCSPISGHRSVSWYQQTPGQGLQFLFEYFSETQRNKGNFPGRFSGRQFSNSRSEMNVSTLELGDSALYLCASSLGQGGTRAKNIQYFGAGTRLSVL.

This clonotype has only one observation. The chain has TRBV13 and TRBJ2-6; no firm D call. This CDR3 contains 15 residues. Trimming took off 5 bases at V and 1 base at J, with 9 bases between the two ends. CDR1 and CDR2 from the germline V gene are PRHDT and FYEKMQ (reference sequence). The CDR3 spells CASSLRRSGANVLTF. CDR3 in DNA: TGTGCCAGCAGCCTCAGGAGATCTGGGGCCAACGTCCTGACTTTC. The full variable domain, with the rest looked up from reference TRBV13 and TRBJ2-6, is AAGVIQSPRHLIKEKRETATLKCYPIPRHDTVYWYQQGPGQDPQFLISFYEKMQSDKGSIPDRFSAQQFSDYHSELNMSSLELGDSALYFCASSLRRSGANVLTFGAGSRLTVL.

This clonotype was counted between two and nine times. The chain employs TRBV29-1 and TRBJ1-1; the D is unclear. Trimming shortened V by 4 bases and J by 3 bases, and 15 bases separated the two germline ends. From germline, CDR1 is SQVTM and CDR2 ANQGSEA. The CDR3 is 14 residues long. The CDR3 reads CSVVGVPPYTEAFF. Here the CDR3 DNA reads TGCAGCGTTGTTGGGGTGCCCCCGTACACTGAAGCTTTCTTT.

V is TRBV6-5 and J is TRBJ2-5; D uncertain. V lost 4 bases to trimming and J lost 0 bases, with 6 bases between them. The germline gives CDR1 MNHEY, CDR2 SVGAGI. The CDR3 length is 13 residues. The CDR3 bases are TGTGCCAGCAGTTCTCCATACCAAGAGACCCAGTACTTC. Its translation is CASSSPYQETQYF.

The DNA of the CDR3 is TGTGCCAGCAGCCCCGTCGGACCTAGCCGGATTTCACCCCTCCACTTT. Amino acid sequence: CASSPVGPSRISPLHF. This chain links TRBV5-8 with TRBJ1-6; the D is unclear. The CDR3 length is 16 residues. Trimming pared 4 bases from V and 9 bases from J, leaving 20 bases between. CDR1 is SGHTS and CDR2 is YDEGEE in the germline V gene.

With regard to this clonotype: One junction end disagrees with the germline gene, perhaps due to a read error. The chain is built from TRBV20-1 and TRBJ2-1; TRBD2 aligns across 13 bases. The CDR3 is 15 amino acids. Germline CDR1 and CDR2: DFQATT and SNEGSKA (reference sequence). The chain's CDR3 is CSATGLAGDYNKQFF. CDR3 DNA sequence: TGCAGTGCCACCGGACTAGCGGGAGACTACAATAAGCAGTTCTTC.